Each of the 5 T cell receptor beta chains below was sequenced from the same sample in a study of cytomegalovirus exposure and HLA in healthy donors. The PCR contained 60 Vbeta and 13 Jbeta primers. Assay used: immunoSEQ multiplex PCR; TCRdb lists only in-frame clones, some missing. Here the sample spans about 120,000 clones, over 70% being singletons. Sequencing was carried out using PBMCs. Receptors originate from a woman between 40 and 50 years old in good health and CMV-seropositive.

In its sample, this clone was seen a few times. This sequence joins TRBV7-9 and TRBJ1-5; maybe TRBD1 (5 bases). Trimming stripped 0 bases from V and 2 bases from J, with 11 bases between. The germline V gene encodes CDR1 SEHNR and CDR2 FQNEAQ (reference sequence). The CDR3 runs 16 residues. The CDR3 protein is CASSLAGGKGNQPQHF. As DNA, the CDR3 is TGTGCCAGCAGCTTAGCGGGGGGTAAGGGCAATCAGCCCCAGCATTTT.

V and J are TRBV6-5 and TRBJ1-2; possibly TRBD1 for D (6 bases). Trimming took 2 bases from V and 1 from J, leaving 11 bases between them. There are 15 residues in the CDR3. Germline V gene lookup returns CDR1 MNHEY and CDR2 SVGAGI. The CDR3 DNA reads TGTGCCAGCAGTTACACAGGGATGGATAACTATGGCTACACCTTC. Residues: CASSYTGMDNYGYTF.

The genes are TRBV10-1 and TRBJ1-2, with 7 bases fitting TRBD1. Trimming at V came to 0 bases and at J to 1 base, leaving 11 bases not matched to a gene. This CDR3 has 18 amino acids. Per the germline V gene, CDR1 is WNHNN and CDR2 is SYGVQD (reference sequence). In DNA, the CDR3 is TGCGCCAGCAGTGAGTCGAGAACGGGACAGTGCGATAACTATGGCTACACCTTC. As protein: CASSESRTGQCDNYGYTF.

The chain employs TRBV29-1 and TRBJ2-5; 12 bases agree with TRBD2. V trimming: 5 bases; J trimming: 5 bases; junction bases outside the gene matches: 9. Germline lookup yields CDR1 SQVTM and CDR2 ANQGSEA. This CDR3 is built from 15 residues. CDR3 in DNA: TGCAGCGTTCGGCCTAGCGGGAGGGTCCGGGAGACCCAGTACTTC. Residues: CSVRPSGRVRETQYF.

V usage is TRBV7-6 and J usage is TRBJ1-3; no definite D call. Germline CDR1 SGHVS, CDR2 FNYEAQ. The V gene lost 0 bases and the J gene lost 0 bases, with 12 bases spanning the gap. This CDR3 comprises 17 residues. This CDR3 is CASSLAGGLNSGNTIYF. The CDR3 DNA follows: TGTGCCAGCAGCTTAGCCGGAGGGCTGAACTCTGGAAACACCATATATTTT.